A selection of T cell receptor beta chains follows, all from one sample in a study of blood T cell repertoires in COVID-19. This table comes from immunoSEQ multiplex PCR, and its TCRdb copy is limited to in-frame clones, with some not included. The repertoire holds tens of thousands of clones, with almost 80% as singletons. The sample comprised peripheral blood. The receptors originated from a woman of 80 years or more with acute or convalescent COVID-19. Each CDR3 is given with its conserved first and last residue. D genes are given only for firm matches. Clone size is stated in some rows and not others, as once, few, many or a class when expanded.

-,TRBV25-1,few,TRBJ1-5,TGTGCCAGCAGTGATTCTCCCAGGGTCCGCGGCAATCAGCCCCAGCATTTT,CASSDSPRVRGNQPQHF
TRBD1,TRBV7-9,-,TRBJ1-1,TGTGCCAGCAGCAAGGACAGGGTCCTCCGTGAAGCTTTCTTT,CASSKDRVLREAFF
TRBD1,TRBV7-6,-,TRBJ1-4,TGTGCCAGCAGTCGGGACAGGGGGCGCAGAGGTGAAAAACTGTTTTTT,CASSRDRGRRGEKLFF
TRBD2,TRBV2,-,TRBJ2-7,TGTGCCAGCAGTGCCAGTAGCGGGGCCTCCTACGAGCAGTATTTC,CASSASSGASYEQYF
TRBD1,TRBV5-1,-,TRBJ2-5,TGCGCCAGCAGCTTGGATCAGGGGGCGAAGGAGACCCAGTACTTC,CASSLDQGAKETQYF
TRBD2,TRBV2,-,TRBJ2-1,TGTGCCAGCAAAGCGGGAGTTGAGCAGTTCTTC,CASKAGVEQFF
-,TRBV5-4,-,TRBJ2-5,TGTGCCAGCAGCTTGGGTTTAGTCGAAGAGACCCAGTACTTC,CASSLGLVEETQYF
TRBD2,TRBV6-5,-,TRBJ2-7,TGTGCCAGCAGTCCAGGGGCGGGAGGATCGGGCGAGCAGTACTTC,CASSPGAGGSGEQYF
-,TRBV7-9,-,TRBJ1-2,TGTGCCAGCAGCCCGAAGGGAGGGGAACGGTATGGCTACACCTTC,CASSPKGGERYGYTF
-,TRBV7-2,-,TRBJ2-7,TGTGCCAGCAGCATTGGCCGTACCTACGAGCAGTACTTC,CASSIGRTYEQYF
-,TRBV11-1,-,TRBJ1-3,TGTGCCAGCAGCTTGGGACTTGGAAACACCATATATTTT,CASSLGLGNTIYF
-,TRBV19,-,TRBJ1-6,TGTGCCAGTAGTATAGGTGGGACAACTTTTAATTCACCCCTCCACTTT,CASSIGGTTFNSPLHF
-,TRBV27,-,TRBJ2-2,TGTGCCAGCAGTCTGGGGACAGGTAGAAGTAGCGGGAGAACCGGGGAGCTGTTTTTT,CASSLGTGRSSGRTGELFF
TRBD1,TRBV5-4,-,TRBJ2-7,TGTGCCAGCAGCTTAGACAGGGGCTACTCCTACGAGCAGTACTTC,CASSLDRGYSYEQYF
-,TRBV29-1,-,TRBJ2-5,TGCAGCGTTGAAAAGATCCGGGGGGAGACCCAGTACTTC,CSVEKIRGETQYF
TRBD1,TRBV7-3,-,TRBJ2-5,TGTGCCAGCAGCCGGACAGGGCGTGCCCTAGAGACCCAGTACTTC,CASSRTGRALETQYF